Given below is one TCR beta chain in context. No antigen is known for it. There are no base qualities to consult, and no much larger clone falls within one base. Relative to germline, V is 2 bases shorter and J is 6 bases shorter, with 10 bases between their ends. There are 14 amino acids in the CDR3, from cysteine to phenylalanine inclusive. The DNA shown is the 42-base CDR3, in frame from base 1. The germline V gene specifies KGHDR as CDR1 and SFDVKD as CDR2. Library preparation employed multiplex PCR. Sequencing relied on an Illumina HiSeq 4000. CDR3 regions were amplified by Arm-PCR with iRepertoire HTBI primers to construct TCR beta libraries. PCR products were gel purified before sequencing. The original pipeline was this. Across samples, about 64 TRBV and around 15 TRBJ segments were identified and used for gene usage analysis of CDR3 amino acid clonotypes. COPE and FqMerger were used to merge the filtered high-quality paired reads into contigs. Contigs were aligned with BLAST to IMGT TRBV, TRBD and TRBJ reference genes, and CDR3 was defined per IMGT. Any clonotype with a frequency above 0.1% was counted as a highly expanded clone. Shannon entropy was used to measure repertoire diversity, and the Gini coefficient was used to measure V-J evenness. Public clonotypes were defined as clonotypes shared by more than one individual. TCRdb passed the public sequencing reads through fastp at Q25 and MiXCR, retaining productive beta sequences. Identical CDR3 protein sequences are pooled into one entry, listed with their most common genes and DNA. These V and J calls are TCRdb output, not the study's own analysis. The table for this sample lists 350,000 to 550,000 distinct CDR3 sequences; about a sixth of them were counted only once. The ten largest clones take up 20% to 25% of the sample.

This entry belongs to a study of regulatory T cells in long-lasting Graves disease (dated by TCRdb to about 2021). The study in broad terms: Patients with newly diagnosed Graves' disease had been on antithyroid drugs for under 3 months. This study used TCR sequencing and RNA sequencing of peripheral blood to compare persistent Graves' disease patients against newly diagnosed Graves' disease patients. The study was conducted in China and was registered as a clinical trial. A total of around 35 samples underwent TCR sequencing, from roughly 13 patients with persistent Graves' disease and about 20 patients with newly diagnosed Graves' disease. General study outcomes and caveats: Compared with newly diagnosed patients, patients with persistent Graves' disease had lower TCR Shannon entropy and fewer highly expanded clones, which suggests clonal expansion. As a limitation, the authors acknowledged that the small sample size may reduce accuracy. Only peripheral blood was studied, because thyroid tissue, the primary lesion, was inaccessible. Sequencing and analysis were limited to the TCR beta chain. Persistent disease showed preferential use of TRBV28, TRBJ1-2 and TRBJ2-5, whereas newly diagnosed disease favored TRBV20-1 and TRBJ2-1. Persistent patients shared more public clonotypes among themselves (around 3,000) than newly diagnosed patients did (more than 850).

In light of the paper, this sample's time point label describes: newly diagnosed GD, antithyroid drugs for less than 3 months. For both TCR sequencing and RNA sequencing, RNA was extracted from PBMCs using TRIzol. The diagnosis of Graves' disease followed American Thyroid Association guidelines. The patients came from an endocrinology department in Xi'an, China. From each patient, approximately 9.9 milliliters of peripheral blood was collected into an EDTA anticoagulant tube. Ficoll Paque Plus density gradient separation was used to isolate PBMCs, and no further T cell sorting was done. An Agilent 2100 Bioanalyzer and agarose gel were used to check RNA quality, while a NanoDrop 2000 measured RNA concentration. Separately, the same data were catalogued under a study of T cells in Graves' hyperthyroidism and ophthalmopathy. The second paper further reports: A patient counted as having stable Graves' hyperthyroidism if no progression to ophthalmopathy occurred over 18 months of follow-up. Hyperthyroidism patients were aged 18 to 65 years and newly diagnosed, with disease duration of less than 2 months. Patients with uncontrolled infections, other autoimmune diseases, pregnancy or lactation were excluded. Diagnoses were based on clinical symptoms, serum thyroxine and TRAb, thyroid ultrasound and orbital computed tomography. For the first round of RT-PCR on the TCR CDR3, the HTBI primer set was used together with the Qiagen OneStep RT-PCR kit. Most expanded thyroid clonotypes (frequency above 0.001) were also detected in blood, suggesting blood repertoires may reflect thyroid immune responses. In cross-validation, a model built on a 13 V-J signature told ophthalmopathy apart from stable hyperthyroidism with approximately 90% sensitivity and about 81% specificity, and in testing the same model reached 80%/75%. During validation, the model predicted progression to ophthalmopathy a median of around 6 months ahead of onset, with 60% to 71% sensitivity and about 72% specificity. To identify distinguishing TCR V-J signatures, a discovery cohort of 100 or so patients was used, comprising 43 with Graves' ophthalmopathy and some 57 with stable Graves' hyperthyroidism. An independent validation cohort of under 20 hyperthyroidism patients and approximately 16 patients who later progressed to ophthalmopathy tested prospective prediction of ophthalmopathy. The 95 to 100 discovery patients were randomly divided into training and test sets at a 7:3 ratio. In roughly six Graves' hyperthyroidism patients, the study also compared T-cell repertoires from thyroid tissue with T-cell repertoires from blood. After blood sampling, hyperthyroidism patients were treated with methimazole at a starting dose of 30 mg daily, and ophthalmopathy patients were treated with high-dose intravenous methylprednisolone. A second multiplex PCR round built the libraries, followed by size selection and purification. Libraries were sequenced paired-end with 100 bp reads on an Illumina HiSeq2000. SOAPnuke was used to process the raw data, removing reads that contained adapters or uncalled bases, had a mean Phred below 15, or lacked an exact match to the constant primer or identifier. High-quality paired reads were merged using COPE v1.2.5, and each unique nucleotide sequence was defined as a clonotype. Clonotypes were aligned to IMGT TRBV, TRBD and TRBJ reference segments using MiTCR v1.1. The analysis was restricted to V-J combinations with a frequency above 0.0001, which together covered roughly 99% of the repertoires. The TCS score was defined as F50 (clonal expansion) divided by E x V (chaos), with BLOSUM62-based TCRdist calculated between CDR3 peptides within each V-J. Welch's t-statistics and random forest reduced just over 500 V-J features to 13, which were used in a naive Bayes classifier (R e1071). No statistical method was used to fix the sample size in advance, and group allocation was not hidden from the investigators. The paper describes TCR Vbeta CDR3 sequencing of more than 120 peripheral blood samples, made up of 43 ophthalmopathy patients, some 76 hyperthyroidism patients and 17 progressor patients.

The sequencing here drew on peripheral blood mononuclear cells (PBMCs), taken at new diagnosis, from a patient treated with antithyroid drugs. The receptor chain draws on TRBV24-1 and TRBJ2-1, with no D gene named confidently. The receptor's source is a young woman with Graves disease. Donor details come from another sample of the same person, matched by shared clones. The base sequence is TGTGCCACCAGTGATTGGGGAATGTCCAATGAGCAGTTCTTC. Translated, it reads CATSDWGMSNEQFF.